This T cell receptor (beta chain) emerged from a study of identical twins. Findings and caveats of the study: The study drew conclusions from cross-sectional statistical analysis, not from following the same donors. Models, which agreed with sharing between unrelated individuals, nonetheless underestimated the out-of-frame TCR alpha sharing seen in monozygotic twins. Twin-shared out-of-frame alpha sequences were enriched for low generation probability.

Of note for this clonotype: What it recognizes is unknown.

Template switching added a universal primer binding site, and final cDNA carried unique molecular identifiers. TCRdb called the 5' RACE reads again in MiXCR, with one record for every CDR3 protein. The sample holds 300,000 to 400,000 distinct CDR3 sequences, over 9% seen once. The sample also formed part of further work on yellow fever vaccine responses in identical twins.

Sample: CD8+ T cells sorted from blood. This sequence originates from a woman between 18 and 29 years old in good health.

As DNA, the CDR3 is TGTGCCAGCAGCGATCGGGACTCCTTTAGGGTCGAGCAGTTCTTC. Amino acids: CASSDRDSFRVEQFF. The rearrangement links TRBV9 to TRBJ2-1; D is possibly TRBD2 (6 bases). V shed 3 bases and J shed 10 bases, with 20 bases lying between them. The CDR3 loop spans 15 amino acids. The germline gives CDR1 SGDLS, CDR2 YYNGEE. Together with reference TRBV9 and TRBJ2-1, the CDR3 gives the full variable domain: DSGVTQTPKHLITATGQRVTLRCSPRSGDLSVYWYQQSLDQGLQFLIQYYNGEERAKGNILERFSAQQFPDLHSELNLSSLELGDSALYFCASSDRDSFRVEQFFGPGTRLTVL.